The 18 T cell receptor beta chains below were found in one sample sequenced in a study of cytomegalovirus exposure and HLA in healthy donors. With 60 Vbeta and 13 Jbeta primers, the PCR was carried out. Generated by immunoSEQ multiplex PCR, the TCRdb table keeps only in-frame clones and is missing some. Here the sample spans about 150,000 clones, about 85% being singletons. Sequencing was done on a sample of PBMCs. The receptors originated from a human donor in good health.

The chain links TRBV7-6 to TRBJ1-1; tentative D call: TRBD1 (6 bases). The CDR3 runs to 13 residues. The V gene lost 5 bases and the J gene lost 1 base, with 8 bases spanning the gap. Germline loops: CDR1 SGHVS, CDR2 FNYEAQ. CDR3 bases: TGTGCCAGCAGCCGACAGGAGAACACTGAAGCTTTCTTT. Amino acid sequence: CASSRQENTEAFF.

The chain combines TRBV6-5 with TRBJ2-7; D is undetermined. V dropped 10 bases and J dropped 3 bases, with 13 bases sitting between them. This CDR3 is built from 12 residues. From germline, CDR1 is MNHEY and CDR2 SVGAGI. DNA for the CDR3: TGTGCCACCGCGCTTACGGGCTACGAGCAGTACTTC. Encoded protein: CATALTGYEQYF.

The chain couples TRBV19 to TRBJ2-3; unclear D gene. The CDR3 is 13 residues long. Trimming took off 6 bases at V and 2 bases at J, with 9 bases between the two ends. Germline V gene data show CDR1 as LNHDA and CDR2 as SQIVND (reference sequence). The CDR3 DNA reads TGTGCCAGTAGCCTAACTTCCACAGATACGCAGTATTTT. This sequence encodes CASSLTSTDTQYF.

This chain uses TRBV5-1 with TRBJ2-1; D gene uncertain. Per the germline V gene, CDR1 is SGHRS and CDR2 is YFSETQ. This CDR3 comprises 15 residues. V was trimmed by 2 bases and J by 0 bases, leaving 9 bases between them. CDR3 region: CASSLEASSYNEQFF. The CDR3 nucleotides read TGCGCCAGCAGCTTAGAGGCTAGCTCCTACAATGAGCAGTTCTTC.

This clone was counted only a few times. The chain recombines TRBV30 with TRBJ1-4, with D unclear. The CDR3 spans 13 residues. Trimming took 1 base from V and 10 from J, leaving 13 bases between them. Germline V CDR1 and CDR2: GTSNPN, SVGIG (reference sequence). CDR3 in DNA: TGTGCCTGGAGTGCGGCGGCGGGAAGAAAACTGTTTTTT. Translation gives CAWSAAAGRKLFF.

This clone came up once. This sequence joins TRBV7-8 and TRBJ2-7; 9 positions agree with TRBD2. The CDR3 covers 15 residues. The V gene's germline CDR1 is SGHVS and CDR2 FQNEAQ. The V segment lost 1 base and the J segment 2 bases; nucleotides outside the gene matches: 3. The CDR3 is CASSLGSGSPYEQYF. The DNA for the CDR3 is TGTGCCAGCAGCTTAGGTAGCGGGAGCCCCTACGAGCAGTACTTC. Full variable domain (missing parts from reference TRBV7-8 and TRBJ2-7): GAGVSQSPRYKVAKRGQDVALRCDPISGHVSLFWYQQALGQGPEFLTYFQNEAQLDKSGLPSDRFFAERPEGSVSTLKIQRTQQEDSAVYLCASSLGSGSPYEQYFGPGTRLTVT.

The gene calls are TRBV19 and TRBJ1-1; 7 nucleotides match TRBD1. The CDR3 spans 14 residues. From germline, CDR1 is LNHDA and CDR2 SQIVND (reference sequence). Trimming at V came to 6 bases and at J to 0 bases, leaving 4 bases not matched to a gene. The CDR3 loop is CASRIGQVNTEAFF. For the CDR3, the DNA is TGTGCCAGTAGAATCGGACAGGTGAACACTGAAGCTTTCTTT.

The chain joins TRBV5-6 to TRBJ1-2; no clear D gene. Germline CDR1 is SGHDT and CDR2 is YYEEEE. The V end was cut by 1 base, the J end by 4 bases, with 8 bases between. The CDR3 loop spans 13 amino acids. The CDR3 protein is CASSLLGVYGYTF. The CDR3 DNA sequence: TGTGCCAGCAGCTTGTTGGGAGTCTATGGCTACACCTTC.

Comments on this clone: Other nucleotide sequences in the sample specify the same CDR3. J is TRBJ1-1 and V is TRBV29-1; 7 bases align to TRBD1. CDR1 and CDR2 from the germline V gene are SQVTM and ANQGSEA. The CDR3 totals 11 residues. V gave up 4 bases and J gave up 6 bases; unmatched junction bases: 2. The CDR3 spells CSVGQGAEAFF. Written as DNA, the CDR3 is TGCAGCGTTGGACAGGGAGCTGAAGCTTTCTTT.

The chain uses TRBV15 and TRBJ2-2; 8 positions match TRBD1. CDR1 and CDR2 from the germline V gene are LNHNV and YYDKDF (reference sequence). After removal of 1 base from V and 13 bases from J, the junction contained 11 bases not matched to a gene. The CDR3 has 15 residues. In nucleotides, the CDR3 is TGTGCCACCAGCAGAGTCGGAGGACAGGGTATCGGGCTGTTTTTT. As protein: CATSRVGGQGIGLFF.

The rearrangement links TRBV29-1 to TRBJ2-5, with 10 bases lining up with TRBD2. This CDR3 contains 19 residues. Germline CDR1 SQVTM, CDR2 ANQGSEA. Losses at the gene ends were 0 bases for V and 4 bases for J; bases not matched to a gene: 17. In DNA, the CDR3 is TGCAGCGTTGAAGATGGGAATAGCGGGGGGACCACGACCTCAGAGACCCAGTACTTC. As protein: CSVEDGNSGGTTTSETQYF.

The CDR3 loop is CASSFRQGASQPQHF. The CDR3 nucleotides are TGTGCCAGCAGTTTTCGACAGGGGGCAAGTCAGCCCCAGCATTTT. The rearrangement links TRBV28 to TRBJ1-5, with 10 bases lining up with TRBD1. CDR1 is MDHEN and CDR2 is SYDVKM in the germline V gene. V dropped 3 bases and J dropped 6; count of bases not matched to a gene: 5. The CDR3 has 15 residues.

The rearrangement links TRBV27 to TRBJ2-1; D is unclear. V was pared by 6 bases and J by 4 bases, with 13 bases between. Germline lookup yields CDR1 MNHEY and CDR2 SMNVEV (reference sequence). The CDR3 covers 14 residues. CDR3 sequence reads: CASSDSTGYNEQFF. In DNA form, the CDR3 reads TGTGCCAGCAGCGACTCAACTGGGTACAATGAGCAGTTCTTC.

DNA for the CDR3: TGTGCCAGCAGCACCTACTCCCCGTCCGGGGAGCTGTTTTTT. This gives the protein CASSTYSPSGELFF. The chain has TRBV7-2 and TRBJ2-2; D remains unclear. The CDR3 has 14 residues. Germline CDR1 SGHTA, CDR2 FQGNSA. Trimming removed 5 bases at V and 6 bases at J, with 13 bases between.

The rearrangement joins TRBV7-9 to TRBJ1-1; 8 positions agree with TRBD1. CDR1 and CDR2 from the germline V gene are SEHNR and FQNEAQ (reference sequence). The J segment lost 0 bases and the V segment lost 4 bases, leaving 1 base of the junction unmatched. CDR3 size: 14 residues. The CDR3 region is CASSWDRLNTEAFF. CDR3 in DNA: TGTGCCAGCAGCTGGGACAGGTTGAACACTGAAGCTTTCTTT. Together with reference TRBV7-9 and TRBJ1-1, the CDR3 gives the full variable domain: DTGVSQNPRHKITKRGQNVTFRCDPISEHNRLYWYRQTLGQGPEFLTYFQNEAQLEKSRLLSDRFSAERPKGSFSTLEIQRTEQGDSAMYLCASSWDRLNTEAFFGQGTRLTVV.

This clone has a handful of counts. This chain joins TRBV9 and TRBJ2-2; 8 bases agree with TRBD1. The germline gives CDR1 SGDLS, CDR2 YYNGEE. V trimming: 3 bases; J trimming: 12 bases; junction bases outside the gene matches: 7. The CDR3 is made up of 13 amino acids. CDR3 DNA: TGTGCCAGCAGCGACAGACAGGGGACCAAGCTGTTTTTT. This codes for CASSDRQGTKLFF. Drawing the rest from reference TRBV9 and TRBJ2-2, the complete variable domain is DSGVTQTPKHLITATGQRVTLRCSPRSGDLSVYWYQQSLDQGLQFLIQYYNGEERAKGNILERFSAQQFPDLHSELNLSSLELGDSALYFCASSDRQGTKLFFGEGSRLTVL.

CDR3 sequence reads: CASSQDGQRLNEQFF. CDR3 bases: TGCGCCAGCAGCCAAGATGGACAGCGTCTCAATGAGCAGTTCTTC. The rearrangement links TRBV4-3 to TRBJ2-1; D may be TRBD1 (6 bases). Germline lookup yields CDR1 LGHNA and CDR2 YSLEER. V was cut by 0 bases and J by 6 bases, with 12 bases left in between. The CDR3 has 15 residues.

CDR3 protein: CASRGLTVGNEQFF. CDR3 coding DNA: TGTGCCAGCAGGGGACTAACGGTGGGCAATGAGCAGTTCTTC. The rearrangement joins TRBV28 to TRBJ2-1, with TRBD2 matching over 7 bases. CDR1 is MDHEN and CDR2 is SYDVKM in the germline V gene. With V trimmed by 6 bases and J by 6 bases, 8 bases remained unmatched. CDR3 length: 14 residues.